This entry lists 17 T cell receptor beta chains sequenced from one sample in a study of blood T cell repertoires in COVID-19. Assay: immunoSEQ multiplex PCR; the TCRdb copy retains only in-frame clones and omits some. The sample records approximately 65,000 clones, approximately 89% being singletons. What was sequenced was peripheral blood. The receptors originated from a woman aged 50 to 60 with active COVID-19.

V is TRBV2 and J is TRBJ2-1, with TRBD2 matching 12 bases. Per germline, CDR1 SNHLY and CDR2 FYNNEI. Unmatched junction bases numbered 8, after V lost 6 bases and J lost 8 bases. The CDR3 runs to 15 residues. In nucleotides, the CDR3 is TGTGCCAGCAGCGCAGCTAGCGGGAGGGCCTATGAGCAGTTCTTC. As protein: CASSAASGRAYEQFF. Together with reference TRBV2 and TRBJ2-1, the CDR3 gives the full variable domain: EPEVTQTPSHQVTQMGQEVILRCVPISNHLYFYWYRQILGQKVEFLVSFYNNEISEKSEIFDDQFSVERPDGSNFTLKIRSTKLEDSAMYFCASSAASGRAYEQFFGPGTRLTVL.

The rearrangement links TRBV20-1 to TRBJ2-4; 8 nucleotides align to TRBD2. Germline V gives CDR1 DFQATT, CDR2 SNEGSKA (reference sequence). This CDR3 comprises 13 residues. The trim removed 3 bases at V and 10 bases at J, leaving 8 bases unmatched. CDR3 sequence (DNA): TGCAGTGCTAGTCCCCAGGGACTAGGGATTCAGTACTTC. Its translation: CSASPQGLGIQYF.

The chain links TRBV6-4 to TRBJ1-2; D is possibly TRBD1 (6 bases). CDR3 length equals 15 residues. Germline CDR1 is MRHNA and CDR2 is SNTAGT. Trimming cost V 0 bases and J 2 bases, with 10 bases left between them. CDR3 nucleotides: TGTGCCAGCAGTGACTCTAGGACAGCAAACTATGGCTACACCTTC. It codes for CASSDSRTANYGYTF.

This clone was recorded once. The chain joins TRBV2 to TRBJ2-2; D is undetermined. Trimming left V 6 bases short and J 0 bases short, with 11 bases between. The V gene's germline CDR1 is SNHLY and CDR2 FYNNEI. This CDR3 spans 15 amino acids. Here the CDR3 reads CASRAQDPNTGELFF. As DNA, the CDR3 is TGTGCCAGCAGGGCCCAGGATCCGAACACCGGGGAGCTGTTTTTT.

The chain employs TRBV7-9 and TRBJ2-7; the D is unclear. There are 15 residues in the CDR3. V lost 1 base and J lost 4, with 14 bases in between. In germline, CDR1 is SEHNR, CDR2 FQNEAQ (reference sequence). The DNA for the CDR3 is TGTGCCAGCAGCTTAGTGCCATTAGCCCGGTACGAGCAGTACTTC. It translates to CASSLVPLARYEQYF.

The rearrangement links TRBV28 to TRBJ2-1; TRBD2 matches at 12 bases. There are 15 residues in the CDR3. V dropped 5 bases and J dropped 7; count of bases not matched to a gene: 6. Per germline, CDR1 MDHEN and CDR2 SYDVKM. CDR3 DNA sequence: TGTGCCAGCAGTCTCACTAGCGGGGGGCTTAATGAGCAGTTCTTC. Protein sequence: CASSLTSGGLNEQFF. Using reference TRBV28 and TRBJ2-1 for the parts outside the CDR3, the full variable domain is DVKVTQSSRYLVKRTGEKVFLECVQDMDHENMFWYRQDPGLGLRLIYFSYDVKMKEKGDIPEGYSVSREKKERFSLILESASTNQTSMYLCASSLTSGGLNEQFFGPGTRLTVL.

The rearrangement uses TRBV7-2 and TRBJ2-3; D is unresolved. V dropped 1 base and J dropped 0 bases, with 11 bases sitting between them. Germline V gives CDR1 SGHTA, CDR2 FQGNSA. The CDR3 covers 16 residues. This CDR3 reads CASSLGYGLSTDTQYF. The CDR3 region has the DNA TGTGCCAGCAGCTTAGGGTACGGTCTTAGCACAGATACGCAGTATTTT.

The chain joins TRBV19 to TRBJ1-5; D unresolved. V dropped 5 bases and J dropped 6 bases, with 20 bases sitting between them. Germline V gene data show CDR1 as LNHDA and CDR2 as SQIVND (reference sequence). This CDR3 contains 16 residues. The CDR3 DNA sequence: TGTGCCAGTAGTTCGGTATTAGGCCTAGAGGGTCAGCCCCAGCATTTT. This encodes CASSSVLGLEGQPQHF.

This clone showed up just once. V and J are TRBV30 and TRBJ1-6; weak D call: TRBD1 (6 bases). The CDR3 runs to 13 residues. V lost 1 base, J lost 6 bases, and 7 bases lay in between. Germline values: CDR1 GTSNPN, CDR2 SVGIG (reference sequence). The CDR3 sequence is CAWSDRANSPLHF. CDR3 nucleotides: TGTGCCTGGAGTGACAGGGCTAATTCACCCCTCCACTTT.

The chain couples TRBV10-2 to TRBJ2-3; the match to TRBD2 covers 9 bases. This CDR3 region has 16 residues. The V and J ends lost 4 bases and 4 bases, in that order; junction bases with no gene match: 9. Germline V lookup: CDR1 WSHSY, CDR2 SAAADI. This chain's CDR3 is CASSVPLSGRADTQYF. DNA of the CDR3: TGCGCCAGCAGTGTCCCTCTTAGCGGGAGAGCAGATACGCAGTATTTT.

The rearrangement links TRBV2 to TRBJ2-3, with 7 bases matching TRBD2. The V and J ends lost 7 bases and 11 bases, in that order; junction bases with no gene match: 12. The length of the CDR3 is 13 residues. Germline CDR1 and CDR2: SNHLY and FYNNEI. The CDR3, as DNA: TGTGCCAGCACCCCACTAGCGCAGGTCAGGCAGTATTTT. Amino acid sequence: CASTPLAQVRQYF.

The V call is TRBV5-1, the J call TRBJ2-3, with 10 bases identical to TRBD2. This CDR3 is 18 amino acids long. Germline-derived CDR1 and CDR2 are SGHRS and YFSETQ. With V trimmed by 3 bases and J by 3 bases, 13 bases remained unmatched. CDR3 nucleotides: TGCGCCAGCAGCTCCCTGGGGGCTAGCGGGAGTCGGACAGATACGCAGTATTTT. This sequence encodes CASSSLGASGSRTDTQYF.

The chain links TRBV9 to TRBJ2-3, with 10 positions matching TRBD2. The V and J ends lost 3 bases and 0 bases, in that order; junction bases with no gene match: 7. Per the germline V gene, CDR1 is SGDLS and CDR2 is YYNGEE. CDR3 size: 17 residues. The CDR3 spells CASSAMPTSGSTDTQYF. CDR3 sequence (DNA): TGTGCCAGCAGCGCGATGCCGACTAGCGGGAGCACAGATACGCAGTATTTT.

The V gene is TRBV29-1, the J gene TRBJ1-5; the D gene is possibly TRBD1 (5 bases). V dropped 4 bases and J dropped 3 bases, with 10 bases sitting between them. Germline CDR1 reads SQVTM; CDR2 reads ANQGSEA. This CDR3 has 13 amino acids. CDR3 coding DNA: TGCAGCGTTGTGACGGGGGTCAATCAGCCCCAGCATTTT. This encodes CSVVTGVNQPQHF.

The V call is TRBV28, the J call TRBJ2-1; 7 nucleotides line up with TRBD2. From germline, CDR1 is MDHEN and CDR2 SYDVKM. This CDR3 has 14 residues. V shed 3 bases and J 10 bases; nucleotides not matched to a gene: 9. The CDR3 bases are TGTGCCAGCAGTTTCTGGGACTACTCGGGAGAGCAGTTCTTC. Translated, it gives CASSFWDYSGEQFF.

The chain joins TRBV5-1 to TRBJ2-2, with TRBD1 matching over 7 bases. V lost 0 bases and J lost 5; bases outside the gene matches: 4. The length of the CDR3 is 15 residues. Germline loops: CDR1 SGHRS, CDR2 YFSETQ. As DNA, the CDR3 is TGCGCCAGCAGCTTGGATGTGACAGGGACCGGGGAGCTGTTTTTT. Amino acid sequence: CASSLDVTGTGELFF. The full variable domain, rest sourced from reference TRBV5-1 and TRBJ2-2, is KAGVTQTPRYLIKTRGQQVTLSCSPISGHRSVSWYQQTPGQGLQFLFEYFSETQRNKGNFPGRFSGRQFSNSRSEMNVSTLELGDSALYLCASSLDVTGTGELFFGEGSRLTVL.

V and J are TRBV2 and TRBJ2-3, with TRBD2 matching over 7 bases. With V trimmed by 4 bases and J by 4 bases, 8 bases remained unmatched. The CDR3 has 15 residues. CDR1 is SNHLY, CDR2 FYNNEI, per germline. CDR3 nucleotides: TGTGCCAGCAGTGTGGGAGGGAGTAACGCAGATACGCAGTATTTT. It translates to CASSVGGSNADTQYF.